These T cell receptor beta chains were read from a single sample in a study of regulatory T cells in long-lasting Graves disease. TCRdb re-derived calls from the multiplex PCR reads in MiXCR, one entry per CDR3 protein. The sample shows about 440,000 distinct CDR3 sequences, more than 13% of them seen only once. These data were also reused for a study on T cells in Graves' hyperthyroidism and ophthalmopathy.

Source: peripheral blood mononuclear cells (PBMCs), taken at new diagnosis, from a patient treated with antithyroid drugs. These receptors were taken from a woman in her thirties with Graves disease. The CDR3 runs from the conserved cysteine through the conserved F or W. The D gene is left open where the match is weak. Rows may omit the clone size; those that give it use once, few, many or a size class.

V gene	D gene	clone size	CDR3 length	J gene	CDR3 DNA	CDR3 protein
TRBV5-4	NA	NA	15	TRBJ2-7	TGCGCCAGCAGCCGTGAGCAGGACAGTACCTACGAGCAGTACTTC	CASSREQDSTYEQYF
TRBV11-1	NA	many	14	TRBJ2-7	TGTGCCAGCAGCTTAGATGATCGGAGCTACGAGCAGTACTTC	CASSLDDRSYEQYF
TRBV15	NA	NA	14	TRBJ2-3	TGTGCCACCGGCACGGGCGGAGGGCCAGATACGCAGTATTTT	CATGTGGGPDTQYF
TRBV12-3/TRBV12-4	NA	few	13	TRBJ2-1	TGTGCCAGCAGTTTAGAAGGCGGAGATGAGCAGTTCTTC	CASSLEGGDEQFF
TRBV28	TRBD1	few	13	TRBJ1-2	TGTGCCAGCAGTGGACAGGGAAGCTATGGCTACACCTTC	CASSGQGSYGYTF
TRBV12-3/TRBV12-4	TRBD2	NA	13	TRBJ2-4	TGTGCCAGCAGTTTAACTAGCGGGAGGGCCCTGTACTTC	CASSLTSGRALYF
TRBV5-6	TRBD1	NA	20	TRBJ2-3	TGTGCCAGCAGCCCAGAGGGACAGGGGTTCCTTAGCGGTAGCACAGATACGCAGTATTTT	CASSPEGQGFLSGSTDTQYF
TRBV20-1	TRBD2	many	15	TRBJ2-7	TGCAGTGCTAGAGATCTCCCGGGAGGTAGCTACGAGCAGTACTTC	CSARDLPGGSYEQYF
TRBV2	TRBD1	many	15	TRBJ2-7	TGTGCCAGCAGTACAGGGGGTAGGACCGCCTACGAGCAGTACTTC	CASSTGGRTAYEQYF
TRBV7-9	TRBD2	many	18	TRBJ2-3	TGTGCCAGCAGCTTAGCCCCGCGACTAGCGGAGCTTTCAGATACGCAGTATTTT	CASSLAPRLAELSDTQYF